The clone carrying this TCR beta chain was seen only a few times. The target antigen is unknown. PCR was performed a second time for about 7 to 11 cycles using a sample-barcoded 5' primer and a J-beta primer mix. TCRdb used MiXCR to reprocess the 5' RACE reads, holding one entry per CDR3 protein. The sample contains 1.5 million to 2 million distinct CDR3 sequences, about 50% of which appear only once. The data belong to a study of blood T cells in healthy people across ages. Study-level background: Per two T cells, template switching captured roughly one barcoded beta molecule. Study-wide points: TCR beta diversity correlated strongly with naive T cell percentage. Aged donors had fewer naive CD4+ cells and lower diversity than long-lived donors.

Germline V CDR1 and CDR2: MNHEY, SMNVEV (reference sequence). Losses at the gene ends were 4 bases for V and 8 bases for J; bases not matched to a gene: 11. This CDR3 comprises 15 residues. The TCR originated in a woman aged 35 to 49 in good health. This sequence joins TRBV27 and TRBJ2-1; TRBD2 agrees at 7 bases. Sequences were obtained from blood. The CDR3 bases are TGTGCCAGCAGTTGGACTAGTCCGAGGATGGATGAGCAGTTCTTC. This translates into CASSWTSPRMDEQFF.